This T cell receptor beta chain was sequenced for a study of shared clonotypes between healthy human individuals. Study results and limitations: The sharing of 5% to 6.5% of naive CD4 clonotypes was seen across a handful of donors.

Assay: immunoSEQ multiplex PCR; the TCRdb copy retains only in-frame clones and omits some. In the table there are roughly 650,000 clones, approximately 96% of which are singletons. CDR1 SEHNR and CDR2 FQNEAQ come from the germline V gene (reference sequence). The V end was cut by 6 bases, the J end by 3 bases, with 11 bases between. The CDR3 is 13 residues long. Naive CD8 cells were CD45RO-negative, positively selected for CCR7, excluding terminally differentiated effector memory CD45RA+ cells. With respect to this clone: What it binds is unknown.

What was sequenced was naive CD8+ T cells sorted from blood. The chain carries TRBV7-9 and TRBJ2-5, with a tentative D call TRBD1 (6 bases). The origin of this receptor is a woman aged 30 to 39 in good health. CDR3: CASSQQGEETQYF. The CDR3 DNA is TGTGCCAGCAGTCAACAGGGAGAAGAGACCCAGTACTTC.